A selection of T cell receptor beta chains follows, all from one sample in a study of graft-versus-host responses after intestinal transplantation. Clones were sequenced by immunoSEQ multiplex PCR, and TCRdb holds only the in-frame ones, with some missing. The repertoire holds 65,000 to 85,000 clones, with more than 75% as singletons. Their cognate antigens are unknown. The material sequenced was unstimulated CD8+ T cells sorted from spleen or lymph node cells, taken before transplant. The receptor set was obtained from a human donor who was the organ donor for an intestinal transplant. Both conserved end residues are part of each CDR3. Fields, in order: J gene, V gene, clone size, D gene, CDR3 protein, CDR3 DNA. A D gene is named only where the DNA matches it firmly. Part of the rows lack a size; the others show once, few, many or a class for expanded clones.

j_call: TRBJ1-2
v_call: TRBV28
clone_size: few
d_call: .
cdr3_aa: CASFLGGYTF
cdr3_nt: TGTGCCAGCTTTTTGGGTGGCTACACCTTC

j_call: TRBJ1-5
v_call: TRBV4-1
clone_size: few
d_call: .
cdr3_aa: CASSQESVNQPQHF
cdr3_nt: TGCGCCAGCAGCCAAGAGTCAGTTAATCAGCCCCAGCATTTT

j_call: TRBJ2-5
v_call: TRBV27
clone_size: .
d_call: TRBD1
cdr3_aa: CASSLWGTAIETQYF
cdr3_nt: TGTGCCAGCAGTTTATGGGGGACAGCGATAGAGACCCAGTACTTC

j_call: TRBJ2-1
v_call: TRBV11-2
clone_size: once
d_call: TRBD2
cdr3_aa: CASSKRGGADEQFF
cdr3_nt: TGTGCCAGCAGCAAACGGGGGGGGGCCGATGAGCAGTTCTTC

j_call: TRBJ1-1
v_call: TRBV6-5
clone_size: .
d_call: .
cdr3_aa: CASSPGRKNTEAFF
cdr3_nt: TGTGCCAGCAGTCCGGGACGGAAAAACACTGAAGCTTTCTTT

j_call: TRBJ2-2
v_call: TRBV2
clone_size: once
d_call: .
cdr3_aa: CASTRDTGELFF
cdr3_nt: TGTGCCAGCACCCGGGACACCGGGGAGCTGTTTTTT

j_call: TRBJ2-3
v_call: TRBV30
clone_size: .
d_call: .
cdr3_aa: CAWSVASPLTDTQYF
cdr3_nt: TGTGCCTGGAGTGTAGCCAGTCCTCTCACAGATACGCAGTATTTT

j_call: TRBJ2-5
v_call: TRBV5-5
clone_size: .
d_call: .
cdr3_aa: CASTDLQTETQYF
cdr3_nt: TGTGCCAGCACCGACCTCCAGACGGAGACCCAGTACTTC

j_call: TRBJ1-1
v_call: TRBV4-1
clone_size: .
d_call: TRBD1
cdr3_aa: CASSQSGQGVTEAFF
cdr3_nt: TGCGCCAGCAGCCAATCTGGACAGGGGGTGACTGAAGCTTTCTTT

j_call: TRBJ2-3
v_call: TRBV29-1
clone_size: .
d_call: .
cdr3_aa: CSAGDTDTQYF
cdr3_nt: TGCAGCGCCGGAGACACAGATACGCAGTATTTT

j_call: TRBJ2-3
v_call: TRBV5-1
clone_size: .
d_call: .
cdr3_aa: CASSLVGYYTDTQYF
cdr3_nt: TGCGCCAGCAGCTTGGTGGGGTACTACACAGATACGCAGTATTTT

j_call: TRBJ1-5
v_call: TRBV5-8
clone_size: .
d_call: .
cdr3_aa: CASSLNQPQHF
cdr3_nt: TGTGCCAGCAGCTTAAATCAGCCCCAGCATTTT

j_call: TRBJ2-1
v_call: TRBV2
clone_size: .
d_call: .
cdr3_aa: CASSDRGGINEQFF
cdr3_nt: TGTGCCAGCAGTGACAGGGGGGGGATCAATGAGCAGTTCTTC

j_call: TRBJ2-7
v_call: TRBV4-2
clone_size: .
d_call: .
cdr3_aa: CASSGGLTYEQYF
cdr3_nt: TGTGCCAGCAGCGGGGGACTCACCTACGAGCAGTACTTC

j_call: TRBJ1-2
v_call: TRBV14
clone_size: .
d_call: .
cdr3_aa: CASSQRGRWNYGYTF
cdr3_nt: TGTGCCAGCAGCCAACGGGGGAGGTGGAACTATGGCTACACCTTC

j_call: TRBJ1-1
v_call: TRBV5-1
clone_size: .
d_call: .
cdr3_aa: CASSLSAVVSMNTEAFF
cdr3_nt: TGCGCCAGCAGCTTGAGCGCCGTAGTGTCGATGAACACTGAAGCTTTCTTT

j_call: TRBJ1-5
v_call: TRBV28
clone_size: .
d_call: .
cdr3_aa: CASSLGLGDQPQHF
cdr3_nt: TGTGCCAGCAGTTTGGGCCTCGGGGATCAGCCCCAGCATTTT

j_call: TRBJ2-3
v_call: TRBV28
clone_size: .
d_call: .
cdr3_aa: CASKLPGTDTQYF
cdr3_nt: TGTGCCAGCAAATTACCAGGCACAGATACGCAGTATTTT

j_call: TRBJ2-5
v_call: TRBV4-1
clone_size: .
d_call: .
cdr3_aa: CASSQGAEGLETQYF
cdr3_nt: TGCGCCAGCAGCCAAGGAGCGGAGGGGCTAGAGACCCAGTACTTC

j_call: TRBJ2-5
v_call: TRBV4-1
clone_size: .
d_call: TRBD2
cdr3_aa: CASSQVPPTSGVETQYF
cdr3_nt: TGCGCCAGCAGCCAAGTTCCCCCGACTAGCGGGGTAGAGACCCAGTACTTC

j_call: TRBJ1-3
v_call: TRBV30
clone_size: once
d_call: .
cdr3_aa: CAWTAVSGNTIYF
cdr3_nt: TGTGCCTGGACAGCCGTCTCTGGAAACACCATATATTTT

j_call: TRBJ2-3
v_call: TRBV27
clone_size: .
d_call: .
cdr3_aa: CASRAESDTQYF
cdr3_nt: TGTGCCAGCAGAGCCGAGTCAGATACGCAGTATTTT

j_call: TRBJ2-7
v_call: TRBV4-1
clone_size: .
d_call: .
cdr3_aa: CASSQTRDSVYEQYF
cdr3_nt: TGCGCCAGCAGCCAAACCCGGGACTCCGTTTACGAGCAGTACTTC

j_call: TRBJ2-7
v_call: TRBV5-1
clone_size: .
d_call: .
cdr3_aa: CASSSPGDYEQYF
cdr3_nt: TGCGCCAGCAGCTCCCCCGGAGACTACGAGCAGTACTTC

j_call: TRBJ1-5
v_call: TRBV19
clone_size: .
d_call: .
cdr3_aa: CARLLPPGNQPQHF
cdr3_nt: TGTGCCAGACTCCTCCCTCCGGGAAATCAGCCCCAGCATTTT

j_call: TRBJ2-3
v_call: TRBV7-3
clone_size: .
d_call: TRBD2
cdr3_aa: CASSSGLAGGPDTQYF
cdr3_nt: TGTGCCAGCAGCTCCGGACTAGCGGGGGGGCCCGATACGCAGTATTTT

j_call: TRBJ2-7
v_call: TRBV5-4
clone_size: .
d_call: .
cdr3_aa: CASSQPEGSSHEQYF
cdr3_nt: TGTGCCAGCAGCCAACCCGAGGGTAGCAGCCACGAGCAGTACTTC

j_call: TRBJ2-1
v_call: TRBV28
clone_size: .
d_call: .
cdr3_aa: CASRPRGTPANEQFF
cdr3_nt: TGTGCCAGCAGACCTCGGGGGACTCCCGCCAATGAGCAGTTCTTC

j_call: TRBJ1-1
v_call: TRBV6-5
clone_size: once
d_call: .
cdr3_aa: CASSYFVGGTEAFF
cdr3_nt: TGTGCCAGCAGTTACTTCGTCGGGGGCACTGAAGCTTTCTTT

j_call: TRBJ2-7
v_call: TRBV10-2
clone_size: .
d_call: TRBD1
cdr3_aa: CASSDGRGTYEQYF
cdr3_nt: TGCGCCAGCAGTGACGGCAGGGGGACCTACGAGCAGTACTTC

j_call: TRBJ1-2
v_call: TRBV10-2
clone_size: .
d_call: .
cdr3_aa: CASTTGANYGYTF
cdr3_nt: TGCGCCAGCACGACGGGAGCTAACTATGGCTACACCTTC

j_call: TRBJ2-2
v_call: TRBV11-2
clone_size: once
d_call: .
cdr3_aa: CASSSRVTGELFF
cdr3_nt: TGTGCCAGCAGTTCCAGGGTAACCGGGGAGCTGTTTTTT

j_call: TRBJ2-5
v_call: TRBV2
clone_size: once
d_call: .
cdr3_aa: CASETGRETQYF
cdr3_nt: TGTGCCAGCGAAACAGGGAGAGAGACCCAGTACTTC

j_call: TRBJ2-5
v_call: TRBV6-5
clone_size: .
d_call: .
cdr3_aa: CASSYLRAVQETQYF
cdr3_nt: TGTGCCAGCAGTTACCTTAGGGCAGTTCAAGAGACCCAGTACTTC

j_call: TRBJ2-5
v_call: TRBV5-1
clone_size: .
d_call: TRBD2
cdr3_aa: CASIGSGGLETQYF
cdr3_nt: TGCGCCAGCATTGGGTCGGGAGGCCTAGAGACCCAGTACTTC

j_call: TRBJ2-2
v_call: TRBV7-9
clone_size: .
d_call: .
cdr3_aa: CASSFPGELFF
cdr3_nt: TGTGCCAGCAGCTTCCCCGGGGAGCTGTTTTTT